A single sample is the source of the 14 T cell receptor beta chains below, sequenced in a study of OX40 agonist ivuxolimab in advanced cancers. Here immunoSEQ multiplex PCR was the method, and the copy in TCRdb shows in-frame clones only, minus some. The sample lists roughly 77,000 clones, approximately 80% occurring once. This material consisted of CD4+ or CD8+ T cells sorted from blood, taken in a trial of the OX40 agonist ivuxolimab. All receptors derive from an adult with an advanced solid tumor such as melanoma, head and neck, liver or kidney cancer.

V gene TRBV11-2 combines with J gene TRBJ1-4; 7 nucleotides agree with TRBD1. In germline, CDR1 is SGHAT, CDR2 FQNNGV. V lost 1 base to trimming and J lost 6 bases; unmatched junction nucleotides: 11. The CDR3 length is 17 residues. CDR3 in amino acids: CASSLGGDRGTYEKLFF. Here the CDR3 DNA reads TGTGCCAGCAGCTTAGGCGGGGACAGAGGAACCTATGAAAAACTGTTTTTT.

The chain carries TRBV5-1 and TRBJ2-3; TRBD2 matches 11 bases. The CDR3 covers 16 residues. CDR1 is SGHRS, CDR2 YFSETQ, per germline. V lost 2 bases to trimming and J lost 0 bases; unmatched junction nucleotides: 2. CDR3 DNA sequence: TGCGCCAGCAGCTTAGGACTAGCGGGCAGCACAGATACGCAGTATTTT. This codes for CASSLGLAGSTDTQYF.

V gene TRBV30 combines with J gene TRBJ2-2; TRBD1 might be the D (6 bases). V lost 8 bases and J 7 bases, leaving 14 bases between the germline ends. This CDR3 comprises 12 residues. Per germline, CDR1 GTSNPN and CDR2 SVGIG (reference sequence). CDR3 protein: CAASRGGGELFF. CDR3 sequence (DNA): TGTGCCGCGAGTCGAGGGGGCGGGGAGCTGTTTTTT.

The CDR3 loop reads CASRLGGMSNEKLFF. DNA for the CDR3: TGTGCCAGCAGGCTGGGAGGAATGAGTAATGAAAAACTGTTTTTT. V is TRBV28 and J is TRBJ1-4; no clear D. This CDR3 has 15 residues. V was shortened by 6 bases and J by 4 bases, with 15 bases between the two germline ends. The germline gives CDR1 MDHEN, CDR2 SYDVKM.

The gene calls are TRBV11-2 and TRBJ2-5; D not resolved. Trimming pared 4 bases from V and 5 bases from J, leaving 5 bases between. Germline lookup yields CDR1 SGHAT and CDR2 FQNNGV. CDR3 length: 11 residues. CDR3: CASSSMETQYF. In DNA form, the CDR3 reads TGTGCCAGCAGCTCTATGGAGACCCAGTACTTC.

This chain connects TRBV7-9 to TRBJ2-7; D possibly matches TRBD1 or TRBD2 (5 bases each). The V and J ends lost 11 bases and 1 base respectively, with 15 bases between them. The CDR3 extends over 13 amino acids. Germline V lookup: CDR1 SEHNR, CDR2 FQNEAQ (reference sequence). The CDR3 spells CAVGTVDSYEQYF. For the CDR3, the DNA is TGTGCCGTTGGGACGGTGGATTCCTACGAGCAGTACTTC. Using reference TRBV7-9 and TRBJ2-7 for the parts outside the CDR3, the full variable domain is DTGVSQNPRHKITKRGQNVTFRCDPISEHNRLYWYRQTLGQGPEFLTYFQNEAQLEKSRLLSDRFSAERPKGSFSTLEIQRTEQGDSAMYLCAVGTVDSYEQYFGPGTRLTVT.

The chain combines TRBV6-6 with TRBJ1-1, with 7 bases lining up with TRBD1. V was clipped by 5 bases and J by 5 bases; unmatched bases: 11. This CDR3 is built from 15 residues. The germline CDR1 and CDR2 sequences are MNHNY and SVGAGI (reference sequence). The CDR3: CASSRQGEIGTEAFF. The CDR3 DNA is TGTGCCAGCAGTCGACAGGGCGAGATTGGGACTGAAGCTTTCTTT.

This clone was observed a single time. The chain is built from TRBV7-6 and TRBJ2-2; tentative D call: TRBD1 (5 bases). Trimming took off 2 bases at V and 3 bases at J, with 10 bases between the two ends. The germline CDR1 and CDR2 sequences are SGHVS and FNYEAQ. CDR3 length: 15 residues. CDR3 coding DNA: TGTGCCAGCAGCTTATCAGGGATTTACACCGGGGAGCTGTTTTTT. It translates to CASSLSGIYTGELFF.

This chain links TRBV28 with TRBJ2-5; D is unclear. Trimming shortened V by 4 bases and J by 5 bases, and 17 bases separated the two germline ends. This CDR3 spans 15 amino acids. Germline V lookup: CDR1 MDHEN, CDR2 SYDVKM. The CDR3 reads CASSSLGRSGETQYF. The CDR3 region has the DNA TGTGCCAGCAGTTCCCTCGGGCGGTCCGGCGAGACCCAGTACTTC. Full variable domain (remainder filled in from reference TRBV28 and TRBJ2-5): DVKVTQSSRYLVKRTGEKVFLECVQDMDHENMFWYRQDPGLGLRLIYFSYDVKMKEKGDIPEGYSVSREKKERFSLILESASTNQTSMYLCASSSLGRSGETQYFGPGTRLLVL.

The rearrangement links TRBV9 to TRBJ2-1; D is unresolved. Trimming stripped 0 bases from V and 7 bases from J, with 5 bases between. The CDR3 totals 12 residues. Germline V gene data show CDR1 as SGDLS and CDR2 as YYNGEE. The CDR3 nucleotides are TGTGCCAGCAGCGTAGCGTATAATGAGCAGTTCTTC. It yields the protein CASSVAYNEQFF.

CDR3 coding DNA: TGTGCCAGCAGCGTAGGGCCTAATAATTCACCCCTCCACTTT. Residues: CASSVGPNNSPLHF. The chain uses TRBV9 and TRBJ1-6, with D uncertain. This CDR3 region has 14 residues. V was cut by 0 bases and J by 5 bases, with 6 bases left in between. Germline CDR1 and CDR2: SGDLS and YYNGEE.

The V call is TRBV9, the J call TRBJ2-7; D is undetermined. V was pared by 0 bases and J by 3 bases, with 7 bases between. Germline V CDR1 and CDR2: SGDLS, YYNGEE. This CDR3 spans 13 amino acids. CDR3 nucleotide sequence: TGTGCCAGCAGCGTAGATGGGGTCTACGAGCAGTACTTC. Translated, it gives CASSVDGVYEQYF.

The rearrangement links TRBV4-1 to TRBJ2-5, with 7 positions matching TRBD1. The CDR3 has 17 amino acids. V was clipped by 0 bases and J by 5 bases; unmatched bases: 12. Germline values: CDR1 MGHRA, CDR2 YSYEKL. CDR3 DNA sequence: TGCGCCAGCAGCCAAGACCGCGGAAACAGGGGTCGGGAGACCCAGTACTTC. Translating gives CASSQDRGNRGRETQYF.

CDR3 region: CAISGSGRAYEQYF. The CDR3 DNA reads as TGTGCCATCAGCGGGAGCGGGAGGGCCTACGAGCAGTACTTC. The chain couples TRBV10-3 to TRBJ2-7, with TRBD2 matching over 10 bases. Unmatched junction bases numbered 4, after V lost 6 bases and J lost 2 bases. The length of the CDR3 is 14 residues. CDR1 is ENHRY, CDR2 SYGVKD, per germline.